What follows are 17 T cell receptor beta chains derived from one specimen sequenced in a study of early T cells in non-severe SARS-CoV-2 infection. In TCRdb, the 5' RACE reads were re-called with MiXCR into one record per CDR3 protein. This table has roughly 30,000 distinct CDR3 sequences, 4.5% appearing once. Sequencing was carried out using whole blood. These receptors all come from an adult who was a healthcare worker with PCR-confirmed SARS-CoV-2 infection or an uninfected control (not recorded which).

This clonotype was seen a handful of times. One end of the junction varies from germline; a read error may be responsible. This chain links TRBV7-2 with TRBJ2-6; weak D call: TRBD1 (6 bases). The CDR3 extends over 14 amino acids. The germline V gene encodes CDR1 SGHTA and CDR2 FQGNSA. The CDR3 DNA reads as TGTGCCGCAAAACAGGGAACTGGGACCAACGTCCTGACTTTC. It is translated as CAAKQGTGTNVLTF.

V is TRBV24-1 and J is TRBJ2-5, with a possible D match to TRBD2 (5 bases). This CDR3 has 13 amino acids. Looked up from germline, CDR1 is KGHDR and CDR2 is SFDVKD. Trimming removed 6 bases from V and 4 bases from J, with 11 bases in between. CDR3 in amino acids: CATSNAGIETQYF. The DNA of the CDR3 is TGTGCCACCAGTAATGCGGGCATAGAGACCCAGTACTTC.

This clonotype was counted many times. The chain employs TRBV11-3 and TRBJ1-1; D is uncertain. Deletions cut 1 base from V and 0 bases from J, with 15 bases between. This CDR3 comprises 17 residues. Germline V gene lookup returns CDR1 SGHNT and CDR2 YENEEA. CDR3: CASSLALLGVMNTEAFF. The CDR3, as DNA: TGTGCCAGCAGCTTAGCTCTCCTTGGCGTTATGAACACTGAAGCTTTCTTT. The full variable domain, rest sourced from reference TRBV11-3 and TRBJ1-1, is EAGVVQSPRYKIIEKKQPVAFWCNPISGHNTLYWYLQNLGQGPELLIRYENEEAVDDSQLPKDRFSAERLKGVDSTLKIQPAELGDSAVYLCASSLALLGVMNTEAFFGQGTRLTVV.

This clonotype was recorded at least ten times. This sequence joins TRBV7-9 and TRBJ2-1; 8 nucleotides align to TRBD2. Per the germline V gene, CDR1 is SEHNR and CDR2 is FQNEAQ (reference sequence). CDR3 size: 14 residues. Written as DNA, the CDR3 is TGTGCGGCCAGCGGGAGATACACTTACAATGAGCAGTTCTTC. Translation gives CAASGRYTYNEQFF.

There are many counts of this clonotype. The chain joins TRBV19 to TRBJ1-4; D is perhaps TRBD1 (6 bases). CDR3 length: 14 amino acids. The germline V gene has CDR1 LNHDA and CDR2 SQIVND (reference sequence). Trimming cost V 4 bases and J 10 bases, with 16 bases left between them. The CDR3: CASSRSGTPLKLFF. The CDR3 DNA is TGTGCCAGTAGTAGGTCCGGGACACCTCTAAAACTGTTTTTT.

This clonotype was seen many times. V and J are TRBV10-3 and TRBJ1-1; TRBD1 is a possible D gene (5 bases). This CDR3 is built from 12 residues. Trimming left V 6 bases short and J 3 bases short, with 8 bases between. Germline lookup yields CDR1 ENHRY and CDR2 SYGVKD. In DNA, the CDR3 is TGTGCCATCAGCTCCAGGGACACTGAAGCTTTCTTT. Protein: CAISSRDTEAFF.

There are many counts of this clonotype. The chain recombines TRBV2 with TRBJ1-6, with D tentatively TRBD1 (5 bases). The germline V and J ends were trimmed by 8 bases and 7 bases, with 15 bases remaining between them. This CDR3 has 14 residues. Per the germline V gene, CDR1 is SNHLY and CDR2 is FYNNEI. CDR3 in DNA: TGTGCCAGCGCATTGACAGAAGGAAATTCACCCCTCCACTTT. Translation gives CASALTEGNSPLHF.

J is TRBJ2-2 and V is TRBV11-2, with D hard to call. CDR3 length equals 15 residues. The germline V gene encodes CDR1 SGHAT and CDR2 FQNNGV. V dropped 1 base and J dropped 0 bases, with 6 bases sitting between them. The CDR3 coding sequence is TGTGCCAGCAGCTTAGTGGGGACGAACACCGGGGAGCTGTTTTTT. Translating it yields CASSLVGTNTGELFF.

This clonotype has at least ten counts. CDR3 nucleotides: TGTGCCAGCTCACCAGATTATAGCAATCAGCCCCAGCATTTT. It codes for CASSPDYSNQPQHF. The gene calls are TRBV18 and TRBJ1-5; D is uncertain. V gave up 2 bases and J gave up 0 bases, with 5 bases separating them. There are 14 residues in the CDR3. CDR1 KGHSH and CDR2 LQKENI come from the germline V gene.

The chain has TRBV6-1 and TRBJ2-5; the match to TRBD1 covers 7 bases. Germline loops: CDR1 MNHNS, CDR2 SASEGT. The CDR3 loop spans 15 amino acids. Trimming took 7 bases from V and 0 from J; bases not matched to a gene: 8. The CDR3 loop is CASISGQTYQETQYF. The CDR3 DNA is TGTGCCAGCATCTCGGGACAGACCTACCAAGAGACCCAGTACTTC.

In its sample, this clonotype was seen many times. This chain joins TRBV5-1 and TRBJ2-1, with 9 bases that match TRBD2. Germline CDR1 and CDR2: SGHRS and YFSETQ. The J segment lost 5 bases and the V segment lost 4 bases, leaving 7 bases of the junction unmatched. This CDR3 is 15 amino acids long. In DNA form, the CDR3 reads TGCGCCAGCAGCCCGTTAGCGGGGGAAAACAATGAGCAGTTCTTC. Amino acids: CASSPLAGENNEQFF.

This clonotype came up many times. The chain recombines TRBV7-2 with TRBJ2-2; D gene unclear. Germline CDR1 reads SGHTA; CDR2 reads FQGNSA. Trimming left V 0 bases short and J 2 bases short, with 4 bases between. CDR3 length: 14 amino acids. The CDR3 reads CASSLAYNTGELFF. CDR3 DNA: TGTGCCAGCAGCTTAGCCTACAACACCGGGGAGCTGTTTTTT.

This clonotype occurred many times. CDR3 DNA: TGCAGCGGAGGGACAGGGAGAAAAGCTTTCTTT. Translation gives CSGGTGRKAFF. The chain employs TRBV29-1 and TRBJ1-1; 9 bases agree with TRBD1. In germline, CDR1 is SQVTM, CDR2 ANQGSEA. The CDR3 length is 11 residues. Losses at the gene ends were 7 bases for V and 9 bases for J; bases not matched to a gene: 6.

This chain joins TRBV5-1 and TRBJ2-1; 12 positions match TRBD2. The CDR3 has 15 amino acids. Germline values: CDR1 SGHRS, CDR2 YFSETQ. The V and J ends lost 0 bases and 8 bases, in that order; junction bases with no gene match: 3. The CDR3 coding sequence is TGCGCCAGCAGCTTGGGACTAGCGGGAGTCGATGAGCAGTTCTTC. Protein: CASSLGLAGVDEQFF.

V is TRBV12-3 or TRBV12-4 and J is TRBJ1-4, with TRBD1 matching over 7 bases. The CDR3 runs 13 residues. J lost 6 bases, V lost 6 bases, and 4 bases had no gene match. The chain's CDR3 is CASRRQGDEKLFF. CDR3 nucleotide sequence: TGTGCCAGCAGGCGACAGGGAGATGAAAAACTGTTTTTT.

The CDR3 sequence: CSLTGTGNTEAFF. In DNA, the CDR3 is TGCAGCCTGACCGGGACAGGGAACACTGAAGCTTTCTTT. J is TRBJ1-1 and V is TRBV29-1, with TRBD1 matching over 8 bases. V was pared by 8 bases and J by 1 base, with 6 bases of the junction left unmatched. CDR1 is SQVTM and CDR2 is ANQGSEA in the germline V gene. The CDR3 covers 13 residues.

This clonotype was picked up many times. The gene calls are TRBV12-3 or TRBV12-4 and TRBJ2-3, with 8 bases aligning to TRBD2. CDR3 length: 14 residues. Losses at the gene ends were 2 bases for V and 4 bases for J; bases not matched to a gene: 2. This CDR3 reads CASSLSGGPDTQYF. The DNA for the CDR3 is TGTGCCAGCAGTTTATCGGGGGGGCCAGATACGCAGTATTTT.